Here is one T cell receptor beta chain with its context. What it recognizes is unknown. The V and J ends lost 5 bases and 7 bases respectively, with 15 bases between them. Germline CDR1 and CDR2: MNHEY and SMNVEV (reference sequence). The CDR3 is made up of 13 amino acids. The data originate from a study of radiation and T cells in renal cell carcinoma. Study overall: Nephrectomy followed 15 Gy stereotactic body radiation by 4 weeks.

Study-level points and caveats: No pretreatment tumor biopsies were available for baseline clonotypes.

Profiling relied on immunoSEQ multiplex PCR, and the TCRdb table lists in-frame clones only, not all of them. The sample yields 150,000 or so clones, around 89% seen once. Noted time point: baseline pretreatment blood. Treatment meaning: 15 Gy SBRT to primary tumor, nephrectomy 4 weeks later. After SBRT, blood was collected at 2 and 4 weeks, plus baseline. The chain joins TRBV27 to TRBJ2-7; a weak D match, TRBD1 (6 bases). The sample consisted of blood, taken from a patient whose treatment included radiotherapy and nephrectomy. The receptor's source is a woman between 65 and 79 years old with renal cell carcinoma. CDR3 amino acids: CASSVTGPREQYF. CDR3 DNA sequence: TGTGCCAGCAGTGTGACAGGCCCTCGGGAGCAGTACTTC.